This TCR beta chain was sequenced in a study of shared clonotypes between healthy human individuals. Clones were read by immunoSEQ multiplex PCR, and TCRdb kept only the in-frame ones, dropping some. The sample holds about 580,000 clones, 98% seen once. Regarding the study as a whole: Shared clonotypes across all four donors exceeded non-shared ones in generation probability.

This clone was observed a single time. The target antigen is unknown. Germline V gene lookup returns CDR1 MNHEY and CDR2 SMNVEV (reference sequence). This CDR3 has 14 amino acids. Trimming took 6 bases from V and 0 from J, leaving 9 bases between them. Terminally differentiated effector memory CD45RA+ cells were left out of the naive CD8 fraction, which was CD45RO-negative and positively selected for CCR7. This chain links TRBV27 with TRBJ2-1, with D unclear. The TCR sequence derives from a man aged 30-40 years in good health. Material: naive CD8+ T cells sorted from blood. CDR3 sequence reads: CASRTRSSYNEQFF. Here the CDR3 DNA reads TGTGCCAGCAGGACCCGTAGCTCCTACAATGAGCAGTTCTTC.